This TCR beta chain was found in a study of blood T cell repertoires in COVID-19. The CDR3 covers 15 residues. Germline assignment: CDR1 SGHRS and CDR2 YFSETQ. V was clipped by 8 bases and J by 4 bases; unmatched bases: 8. Residents of around 24 US areas, aged about 18 to 95 years, made up the participants. Profiled with immunoSEQ multiplex PCR; TCRdb holds only in-frame clones, not every one. This table has about 220,000 clones, around 90% appearing once. The clonotype comes from a woman aged 25 to 45 who had recovered from COVID-19. The chain has TRBV5-1 and TRBJ2-3; 12 bases agree with TRBD2. Material for sequencing was PBMCs or T cells enriched from blood (not recorded which). CDR3: CASEGSSGGADTQYF. CDR3 bases: TGCGCCAGTGAGGGATCTAGCGGGGGGGCAGATACGCAGTATTTT.